This TCR beta chain stems from a study of regulatory T cells. Overall study findings and caveats: Patient repertoires had restricted TRB V-J pairs and skewed V and J usage, most in Tregs. Hydrophobic residues at CDR3 positions 6 and 7 were enriched in conventional CD4+ T cells of CD3G-deficient patients.

With regard to this clone: What it binds is unknown.

The primer mix had 52 TRBV and 13 TRBJ primers. This table comes from immunoSEQ multiplex PCR, and its TCRdb copy is limited to in-frame clones, with some not included. The sample has about 35,000 clones, around 91% seen once. Autoimmunity was present in every CD3G-deficient patient, worse in two. Patients aged 2 to 39 years had fewer naive and more memory CD4+ and CD8+ T cells. CD4+ T cells were divided by sorting: CD25-high CD127-low Tregs, CD25-low CD127-high conventional cells. The V gene lost 2 bases and the J gene lost 12 bases, with 14 bases spanning the gap. Germline values: CDR1 MNHEY, CDR2 SMNVEV (reference sequence). CDR3 size: 13 residues.

The chain joins TRBV27 to TRBJ2-1, with no clear D. The receptor was isolated from a person aged 18 to 30 with CD3G deficiency. Sequencing used conventional CD4+ T cells sorted from blood. As DNA, the CDR3 is TGTGCCAGCAGTTTAAATCAAGGTACTCTGCAGTTCTTC. This sequence encodes CASSLNQGTLQFF.